This entry lists 20 T cell receptor beta chains sequenced from one sample in a study of graft-versus-host responses after intestinal transplantation. Sequencing was performed with immunoSEQ multiplex PCR; in TCRdb, only in-frame clones are kept and a portion is missing. The sample lists some 120,000 clones, more than 90% occurring once. These receptors have no identified antigens. Sequences were derived from unstimulated CD4+ T cells sorted from spleen or lymph node cells, sampled before transplant. The receptor source for this set is a human donor who was the organ donor for an intestinal transplant.

This clone was observed once. The V call is TRBV28, the J call TRBJ1-5; the match to TRBD1 covers 9 bases. Germline V CDR1 and CDR2: MDHEN, SYDVKM. The J segment lost 1 base and the V segment lost 1 base, leaving 8 bases of the junction unmatched. CDR3 length equals 18 residues. CDR3 protein: CASSLFRADRGSNQPQHF. CDR3 DNA sequence: TGTGCCAGCAGTTTATTTCGGGCTGACAGGGGGAGCAATCAGCCCCAGCATTTT.

The CDR3 spells CSVEDVGRETQYF. In DNA, the CDR3 is TGCAGCGTTGAAGATGTAGGGAGAGAGACCCAGTACTTC. The chain uses TRBV29-1 and TRBJ2-5, with D possibly matching TRBD2 (5 bases). Trimming removed 0 bases at V and 4 bases at J, with 9 bases between. CDR1 SQVTM and CDR2 ANQGSEA come from the germline V gene. This CDR3 is 13 amino acids long.

The chain couples TRBV6-5 to TRBJ2-2, with D possibly matching TRBD1 (5 bases). V was cut by 7 bases and J by 5 bases, with 14 bases left in between. The CDR3 spans 14 residues. The germline V gene encodes CDR1 MNHEY and CDR2 SVGAGI. CDR3 DNA: TGTGCCAGCACCACCCCAGGGCTAACCGGGGAGCTGTTTTTT. Its translation: CASTTPGLTGELFF.

The J gene is TRBJ1-3, the V gene TRBV6-5; no reliable D call. The CDR3 contains 15 residues. From germline, CDR1 is MNHEY and CDR2 SVGAGI. Trimming removed 1 base from V and 0 bases from J, with 7 bases in between. The DNA of the CDR3 is TGTGCCAGCAGTTACTTCCTCCCCTCTGGAAACACCATATATTTT. This translates into CASSYFLPSGNTIYF.

V gene TRBV6-5 combines with J gene TRBJ2-1; D is unresolved. Trimming stripped 2 bases from V and 3 bases from J, with 11 bases between. This CDR3 is 15 amino acids long. The germline V gene encodes CDR1 MNHEY and CDR2 SVGAGI. For the CDR3, the DNA is TGTGCCAGCAGTTACCGCGGAGACCTCTACAATGAGCAGTTCTTC. Protein: CASSYRGDLYNEQFF.

The chain is built from TRBV19 and TRBJ2-1, with 10 bases aligning to TRBD2. The germline CDR1 and CDR2 sequences are LNHDA and SQIVND (reference sequence). V was pared by 6 bases and J by 5 bases, with 10 bases of the junction left unmatched. This CDR3 spans 16 amino acids. The CDR3 here is CASSDTLAGEDNEQFF. CDR3 nucleotides: TGTGCCAGTAGCGATACCCTAGCGGGAGAGGACAATGAGCAGTTCTTC.

In its sample, this clone was seen once. This chain connects TRBV10-3 to TRBJ1-1; D perhaps matches TRBD1 (5 bases). Deletions cut 10 bases from V and 6 bases from J, with 12 bases between. This CDR3 has 11 amino acids. Germline-derived CDR1 and CDR2 are ENHRY and SYGVKD. The CDR3 sequence is CATEEGAEAFF. The CDR3 DNA reads as TGTGCCACGGAGGAAGGGGCTGAAGCTTTCTTT.

The V gene is TRBV5-6, the J gene TRBJ2-5, with a tentative D call TRBD2 (5 bases). Deletions cut 4 bases from V and 5 bases from J, with 12 bases between. There are 13 residues in the CDR3. The V gene's germline CDR1 is SGHDT and CDR2 YYEEEE. The CDR3 here is CASSPMTGETQYF. CDR3 bases: TGTGCCAGCAGCCCAATGACGGGGGAGACCCAGTACTTC.

V and J are TRBV28 and TRBJ2-7; 7 bases map to TRBD1. The germline CDR1 and CDR2 sequences are MDHEN and SYDVKM. V shed 4 bases, J shed 0 bases, and the junction held 6 bases outside the gene matches. There are 15 residues in the CDR3. The CDR3 reads CASSSTGLSSYEQYF. CDR3 DNA sequence: TGTGCCAGCAGTTCGACAGGGCTGAGCTCCTACGAGCAGTACTTC. Full variable domain (outside the CDR3, taken from reference TRBV28 and TRBJ2-7): DVKVTQSSRYLVKRTGEKVFLECVQDMDHENMFWYRQDPGLGLRLIYFSYDVKMKEKGDIPEGYSVSREKKERFSLILESASTNQTSMYLCASSSTGLSSYEQYFGPGTRLTVT.

The J gene is TRBJ1-1, the V gene TRBV28; D unclear. CDR3 length: 14 residues. Germline values: CDR1 MDHEN, CDR2 SYDVKM. Trimming took 6 bases from V and 5 from J, leaving 16 bases between them. CDR3 residues: CASRDEWAQTEAFF. CDR3 DNA sequence: TGTGCCAGCAGAGATGAGTGGGCGCAAACTGAAGCTTTCTTT.

The V call is TRBV2, the J call TRBJ2-7, with D perhaps matching TRBD2 (6 bases). This CDR3 contains 14 residues. Germline V gene data show CDR1 as SNHLY and CDR2 as FYNNEI. The V end lost 4 bases, the J end lost 2 bases, and 12 bases lay between the germline ends. For the CDR3, the DNA is TGTGCCAGCAGTGGGGCGGGACCCACCTACGAGCAGTACTTC. This codes for CASSGAGPTYEQYF.

CDR3 DNA: TGTGCCAGCAGCCGGACAGGGGCGTACGAGCAGTACTTC. This encodes CASSRTGAYEQYF. The chain combines TRBV5-4 with TRBJ2-7; 9 nucleotides align to TRBD1. This CDR3 spans 13 amino acids. The germline V gene encodes CDR1 SGHNT and CDR2 YYREEE (reference sequence). The ends lost 4 bases at V and 4 bases at J; junction bases unmatched: 3.

The V gene is TRBV21-1, the J gene TRBJ1-5; TRBD1, as called in the table, went unchecked against the DNA. TRBV21-1 is a pseudogene. This CDR3 contains 16 residues. CDR3 protein: CASSESPGEKDQPQHF. For the CDR3, the DNA is TGTGCCAGCAGCGAAAGTCCAGGCGAGAAGGATCAGCCCCAGCATTTT.

The CDR3 protein is CASSTPGQGMNTEAFF. In DNA, the CDR3 is TGTGCCAGCAGTACCCCGGGACAGGGGATGAACACTGAAGCTTTCTTT. The chain links TRBV6-6 to TRBJ1-1, with TRBD1 matching over 10 bases. CDR3 length: 16 amino acids. J gave up 0 bases and V 5 bases, and 6 bases lay outside the gene matches. Germline CDR1 MNHNY, CDR2 SVGAGI (reference sequence).

Of note for this clone: Other DNA sequences of this sample code for an identical CDR3. J is TRBJ2-7 and V is TRBV10-2; tentative D call: TRBD1 (6 bases). V was shortened by 6 bases and J by 0 bases, with 15 bases between the two germline ends. The CDR3 covers 15 residues. Germline-derived CDR1 and CDR2 are WSHSY and SAAADI. CDR3 nucleotide sequence: TGCGCCAGCAGCGCGCCAGGGGCGAGCTCCTACGAGCAGTACTTC. It codes for CASSAPGASSYEQYF.

In this sample, this clone turned up a few times. The sample carries other DNA sequences with the same CDR3. V gene TRBV6-5 combines with J gene TRBJ2-7; D possibly corresponds to TRBD1 (6 bases). Germline CDR1 reads MNHEY; CDR2 reads SVGAGI. With 5 bases removed from V and 2 bases from J, the gap between germline ends came to 10 bases. The CDR3 spans 13 residues. CDR3 sequence reads: CASSRDTTYEQYF. The CDR3 nucleotides read TGTGCCAGCAGTCGGGACACCACCTACGAGCAGTACTTC.

The chain recombines TRBV4-3 with TRBJ2-1; D gene ambiguous. The V end was cut by 4 bases, the J end by 5 bases, with 12 bases between. This CDR3 comprises 14 residues. Looked up from germline, CDR1 is LGHNA and CDR2 is YSLEER. The CDR3 nucleotides read TGCGCCAGCAGCCGGACCGTAGACAACAATGAGCAGTTCTTC. It codes for CASSRTVDNNEQFF.

V gene TRBV28 combines with J gene TRBJ2-7; TRBD2 might be the D (6 bases). CDR1 is MDHEN, CDR2 SYDVKM, per germline. This CDR3 is 13 amino acids long. V lost 5 bases, J lost 6 bases, and 14 bases lay in between. CDR3 region: CASSQGRRGEQYF. CDR3 in DNA: TGTGCCAGCAGTCAAGGACGGCGGGGCGAGCAGTACTTC.

The rearrangement uses TRBV4-1 and TRBJ2-7, with 7 positions matching TRBD1. Germline CDR1 and CDR2: MGHRA and YSYEKL. The CDR3 sequence is 13 residues long. With V trimmed by 3 bases and J by 6 bases, 5 bases remained unmatched. CDR3 sequence reads: CASSHRQGVEQYF. DNA for the CDR3: TGCGCCAGCAGCCACCGACAGGGCGTCGAGCAGTACTTC.

The chain employs TRBV27 and TRBJ2-6; 7 bases match TRBD1. This CDR3 contains 15 residues. Looked up from germline, CDR1 is MNHEY and CDR2 is SMNVEV (reference sequence). The junction had 2 bases not matched to a gene; V was cut back by 4 bases and J by 2 bases. CDR3 in DNA: TGTGCCAGCAGTTACAGGGGCGCTGGGGCCAACGTCCTGACTTTC. Its protein is CASSYRGAGANVLTF.